This TCR beta chain was documented in a study of T cells in Graves' hyperthyroidism and ophthalmopathy. Amplification of TCR beta CDR3 regions was performed using RNA transcripts as template. A first-round RT-PCR of the TCR CDR3 used the HTBI primer set. TCRdb processed the multiplex PCR reads anew with MiXCR; each CDR3 protein has one entry. This repertoire shows 45,000 or so distinct CDR3 sequences, around 48% found once; its top ten account for around 32%. The CDR3 runs 14 residues. The trim removed 5 bases at V and 5 bases at J, leaving 8 bases unmatched. Germline lookup yields CDR1 DFQATT and CDR2 SNEGSKA (reference sequence).

The material sequenced was peripheral blood or thyroid tissue (not recorded which). The chain combines TRBV20-1 with TRBJ2-7, with 11 bases aligning to TRBD2. The origin of this receptor is a woman aged 50 to 65 with Graves' hyperthyroidism. The DNA for the CDR3 is TGCAGTGCTGAAAAGACTAGCGGGATGGACGAGCAGTACTTC. Its protein is CSAEKTSGMDEQYF.